This T cell receptor (beta chain) comes out of a study of identical twins. General observations from the study: Twin pairs had excess sharing that was weaker in beta out-of-frame sequences.

Trimming left V 3 bases short and J 8 bases short, with 5 bases between. The CDR3 extends over 12 amino acids. Template switching added a universal primer site, and cDNA bore unique molecular identifiers. A single record per CDR3 protein comes from TCRdb applying MiXCR to the 5' RACE reads. This table holds about 530,000 distinct CDR3 sequences, approximately 20% found once. Donors uniformly comprised healthy Caucasians. Note on this clonotype: What it binds is not known.

This sample was shared with a second study, whose subject was yellow fever vaccine responses in identical twins.

The TCR comes from a woman under 30 in good health. The chain joins TRBV12-3 or TRBV12-4 to TRBJ1-6; D gene uncertain. Sequenced material: CD4+ T cells sorted from blood. CDR3 amino acids: CASSLNHSPLHF. CDR3 nucleotide sequence: TGTGCCAGCAGTTTGAATCATTCACCCCTCCACTTT.